This T cell receptor beta chain was identified during a study of cytomegalovirus exposure and HLA in healthy donors. About the research overall: HLA-typed donors contributed approximately 86 million unique TCRs, which were held in an early data release.

60 Vbeta and 13 Jbeta primers were used in PCR. Data came from immunoSEQ multiplex PCR; TCRdb stores just in-frame clones and leaves some out. This sample has around 110,000 clones, with around 74% found just once. The CDR3 extends over 15 amino acids. Per germline, CDR1 MNHEY and CDR2 SVGAGI. V was pared by 7 bases and J by 4 bases, with 9 bases of the junction left unmatched. This TCR was sampled from a man aged 25-40 years in good health and CMV-seropositive. The gene calls are TRBV6-5 and TRBJ2-5, with 10 positions matching TRBD2. The sequenced sample was PBMCs. DNA of the CDR3: TGTGCCAGCACTTTAACTAGCGGGGCGCCAGAGACCCAGTACTTC. It translates to CASTLTSGAPETQYF.